The present T cell receptor (beta chain) was sequenced within a study of post-analysis software for immune sequencing data. Overall study context: Disease trajectories encompassed relapsing-remitting, secondary progressive and progressive-relapsing multiple sclerosis. Study-wide points: Relative to controls, patients had several TRBV segments at higher frequency, with TRBV5-6, TRBV5-1 and TRBV20-1 among these. F measure clustering grouped samples strongly by preparation batch. Controls had significantly higher normalized Chao1 diversity than multiple sclerosis patients.

The CDR3 contains 14 residues. Germline V lookup: CDR1 MGHRA, CDR2 YSYEKL. This clonotype appeared many times. The antigen remains unidentified. Mismatch with germline at one junction end may stem from a read error. Presence of unique molecular identifiers characterized the TCR beta cDNA libraries. One entry per CDR3 protein results from TCRdb running MiXCR on the PCR reads. Altogether about 200,000 distinct CDR3 sequences are present, 29% being singletons, with the ten largest covering roughly 3.4%. The receptor's source is a girl aged 2-17 years with multiple sclerosis. The genes are TRBV4-1 and TRBJ1-1; tentative D call: TRBD1 (5 bases). The specimen sequenced was blood. The CDR3 DNA follows: TGCGCCAGCAGCCAGGGGCAGGTGAACCCTGAAGCTTTCTTT. It translates to CASSQGQVNPEAFF.